These 19 T cell receptor beta chains share one sample of origin, sequenced in a study of blood T cell repertoires in COVID-19. Here immunoSEQ multiplex PCR was the method, and the copy in TCRdb shows in-frame clones only, minus some. This table holds about 330,000 clones, about 83% found once. Material: peripheral blood. The receptors derive from a woman between 45 and 60 years old with acute or convalescent COVID-19.

The chain is built from TRBV6-5 and TRBJ1-1; D call uncertain. The V end lost 0 bases, the J end lost 6 bases, and 14 bases lay between the germline ends. Germline CDR1 MNHEY, CDR2 SVGAGI. The CDR3 is 15 amino acids. The CDR3 is CASSYSINSRAEAFF. As DNA, the CDR3 is TGTGCCAGCAGTTACTCGATCAACTCCCGAGCTGAAGCTTTCTTT.

This clone was detected a few times. The chain links TRBV15 to TRBJ1-2, with a possible D match to TRBD1 (5 bases). Germline V gives CDR1 LNHNV, CDR2 YYDKDF (reference sequence). The V and J ends lost 0 bases and 4 bases respectively, with 9 bases between them. The length of the CDR3 is 14 residues. The DNA for the CDR3 is TGTGCCACCAGCAGAGATCAGGGCCGCTATGGCTACACCTTC. This sequence encodes CATSRDQGRYGYTF. The full variable domain, with the rest looked up from reference TRBV15 and TRBJ1-2, is DAMVIQNPRYQVTQFGKPVTLSCSQTLNHNVMYWYQQKSSQAPKLLFHYYDKDFNNEADTPDNFQSRRPNTSFCFLDIRSPGLGDTAMYLCATSRDQGRYGYTFGSGTRLTVV.

V is TRBV5-1 and J is TRBJ2-3, with a weak D call TRBD1 (5 bases). V dropped 1 base and J dropped 6 bases, with 15 bases sitting between them. Germline values: CDR1 SGHRS, CDR2 YFSETQ. The CDR3 length is 15 residues. This CDR3 is CASSLLGLRSDTQYF. The CDR3 DNA reads TGCGCCAGCAGCTTGTTGGGGCTAAGGTCGGATACGCAGTATTTT. Supplemented by reference TRBV5-1 and TRBJ2-3, the full variable domain reads KAGVTQTPRYLIKTRGQQVTLSCSPISGHRSVSWYQQTPGQGLQFLFEYFSETQRNKGNFPGRFSGRQFSNSRSEMNVSTLELGDSALYLCASSLLGLRSDTQYFGPGTRLTVL.

The chain links TRBV4-2 to TRBJ2-3, with 7 positions matching TRBD1. CDR1 and CDR2 from the germline V gene are LGHNA and YNFKEQ. The CDR3 length is 16 residues. The V segment lost 0 bases and the J segment 1 base; nucleotides outside the gene matches: 4. CDR3 bases: TGTGCCAGCAGCCAAGAAAGGGACAGCCGCACAGATACGCAGTATTTT. This encodes CASSQERDSRTDTQYF.

V gene TRBV27 combines with J gene TRBJ1-5; TRBD1 might be the D (5 bases). The CDR3 spans 15 residues. Trimming cost V 6 bases and J 4 bases, with 16 bases left between them. Germline V CDR1 and CDR2: MNHEY, SMNVEV (reference sequence). The CDR3 spells CASSLRTGENQPQHF. The CDR3 nucleotides read TGTGCCAGCAGCTTACGAACAGGAGAGAATCAGCCCCAGCATTTT.

The CDR3 sequence is CASSLPNGLALRQTEQYF. CDR3 coding DNA: TGTGCCAGCAGTTTACCCAATGGACTAGCATTGCGTCAGACCGAGCAGTACTTC. The rearrangement links TRBV28 to TRBJ2-7, with 8 bases lining up with TRBD2. The J segment lost 6 bases and the V segment lost 2 bases, leaving 18 bases of the junction unmatched. Germline V gene sequence: CDR1 MDHEN, CDR2 SYDVKM. The CDR3 is 18 amino acids.

V usage is TRBV24-1 and J usage is TRBJ1-5; D gene uncertain. The V gene's germline CDR1 is KGHDR and CDR2 SFDVKD. The CDR3 spans 15 residues. V was shortened by 2 bases and J by 5 bases, with 12 bases between the two germline ends. The CDR3 region is CATSDSPGEDQPQHF. CDR3 nucleotide sequence: TGTGCCACCAGTGATTCGCCCGGGGAAGATCAGCCCCAGCATTTT.

J is TRBJ1-2 and V is TRBV4-1, with 9 nucleotides matching TRBD1. Germline V lookup: CDR1 MGHRA, CDR2 YSYEKL. The CDR3 sequence is 17 residues long. V trimming: 4 bases; J trimming: 7 bases; junction bases outside the gene matches: 16. CDR3 DNA sequence: TGCGCCAGCAGCCGGCAACAAGGACCGGGACAGGGCTTTGGCTACACCTTC. As protein: CASSRQQGPGQGFGYTF.

The chain has TRBV5-6 and TRBJ1-1; D unclear. The germline gives CDR1 SGHDT, CDR2 YYEEEE. The CDR3 spans 11 residues. Deletions cut 3 bases from V and 3 bases from J, with 3 bases between. The CDR3 region has the DNA TGTGCCAGCAGCTCGTACACTGAAGCTTTCTTT. This gives the protein CASSSYTEAFF.

The chain has TRBV20-1 and TRBJ2-1, with TRBD2 matching over 9 bases. The CDR3 is made up of 16 amino acids. The ends lost 3 bases at V and 7 bases at J; junction bases unmatched: 13. Germline CDR1 DFQATT, CDR2 SNEGSKA (reference sequence). The CDR3 nucleotides read TGCAGTGCTAGTTCTGATTTAGCGGGAGAGTGGAATGAGCAGTTCTTC. Its protein is CSASSDLAGEWNEQFF.

The chain joins TRBV16 to TRBJ2-3, with D unresolved. The V gene's germline CDR1 is KGHSY and CDR2 FQNENV. The CDR3 spans 14 residues. V was trimmed by 6 bases and J by 0 bases, leaving 10 bases between them. The CDR3, as DNA: TGTGCCAGCAGTCGTACTGCTAGCACAGATACGCAGTATTTT. This encodes CASSRTASTDTQYF.

The chain combines TRBV5-1 with TRBJ2-3; 11 bases align to TRBD2. CDR3 length: 17 residues. V trimming: 6 bases; J trimming: 0 bases; junction bases outside the gene matches: 9. Germline V gene data show CDR1 as SGHRS and CDR2 as YFSETQ. The DNA of the CDR3 is TGCGCCAGCACCACCATAGCGGGAGGGGGGAGCACAGATACGCAGTATTTT. This gives the protein CASTTIAGGGSTDTQYF.

This chain links TRBV4-2 with TRBJ2-1, with TRBD2 as a possible D gene (6 bases). V dropped 0 bases and J dropped 3 bases, with 12 bases sitting between them. In germline, CDR1 is LGHNA, CDR2 YNFKEQ. The CDR3 runs 16 residues. The CDR3 coding sequence is TGTGCCAGCAGCCAAGATGATGGCGGGAACTACAATGAGCAGTTCTTC. Protein: CASSQDDGGNYNEQFF.

The rearrangement joins TRBV15 to TRBJ2-1; D unclear. Between the trimmed V and J ends, which lost 0 bases and 9 bases, there was a span of 18 bases. CDR3 length: 16 amino acids. Germline V gene sequence: CDR1 LNHNV, CDR2 YYDKDF (reference sequence). The CDR3 region has the DNA TGTGCCACCAGCAGAGATCATAGAAGGAGCTTGAGTGAGCAGTTCTTC. Translating it yields CATSRDHRRSLSEQFF.

This clone occurred once. The chain combines TRBV11-1 with TRBJ1-1; perhaps TRBD1 as D (6 bases). Germline loops: CDR1 SGHAT, CDR2 FQDESV (reference sequence). The CDR3 sequence is 13 residues long. V shed 4 bases and J shed 3 bases, with 9 bases lying between them. CDR3 amino acids: CASSSPGDTEAFF. Here the CDR3 DNA reads TGTGCCAGCAGCTCCCCAGGGGACACTGAAGCTTTCTTT.

The chain uses TRBV20-1 and TRBJ2-7, with 12 bases that match TRBD2. The CDR3 totals 14 residues. The V gene end was trimmed by 3 bases and the J gene end by 6 bases; junction bases not matched to a gene: 6. Per germline, CDR1 DFQATT and CDR2 SNEGSKA (reference sequence). CDR3 residues: CSASQTSGSFEQYF. The CDR3 region has the DNA TGCAGTGCTAGTCAGACTAGCGGGAGTTTCGAGCAGTACTTC.

The rearrangement uses TRBV12-3 or TRBV12-4 and TRBJ1-5; no reliable D call. Trimming cost V 6 bases and J 0 bases, with 6 bases left between them. CDR3 size: 13 residues. The CDR3 coding sequence is TGTGCCAGCAGGCGGAATAGCAATCAGCCCCAGCATTTT. It yields the protein CASRRNSNQPQHF.

The chain employs TRBV4-2 and TRBJ1-5; 11 positions agree with TRBD1. The trim removed 4 bases at V and 0 bases at J, leaving 2 bases unmatched. The CDR3 sequence is 16 residues long. From germline, CDR1 is LGHNA and CDR2 YNFKEQ. The CDR3 DNA follows: TGTGCCAGCAGCCGCGGACAGGGGGCTAGCAATCAGCCCCAGCATTTT. This gives the protein CASSRGQGASNQPQHF.

V is TRBV11-2 and J is TRBJ2-1, with D possibly being TRBD1 (6 bases). The V end lost 5 bases, the J end lost 7 bases, and 9 bases lay between the germline ends. The germline V gene encodes CDR1 SGHAT and CDR2 FQNNGV. This CDR3 spans 12 amino acids. The CDR3 is CASSTDRNEQFF. The CDR3 DNA sequence: TGTGCCAGCAGCACCGACAGGAATGAGCAGTTCTTC.